This TCR beta chain was retrieved from a study of blood T cell repertoires in COVID-19. The CDR3 runs 17 residues. Germline V gives CDR1 SGHNT, CDR2 YENEEA. The trim removed 1 base at V and 4 bases at J, leaving 7 bases unmatched. Sequencing was performed with immunoSEQ multiplex PCR; in TCRdb, only in-frame clones are kept and a portion is missing. The table has about 200,000 clones, around 90% seen once; the top ten hold 1.2%. The TCR comes from a man aged 25-40 years who had recovered from COVID-19. The sequenced material came from PBMCs or T cells enriched from blood (not recorded which). The J gene is TRBJ2-1, the V gene TRBV11-3; the match to TRBD2 covers 10 bases. The CDR3 here is CASSLGVAGGQYNEQFF. CDR3 sequence (DNA): TGTGCCAGCAGCTTAGGGGTAGCGGGAGGACAGTACAATGAGCAGTTCTTC.